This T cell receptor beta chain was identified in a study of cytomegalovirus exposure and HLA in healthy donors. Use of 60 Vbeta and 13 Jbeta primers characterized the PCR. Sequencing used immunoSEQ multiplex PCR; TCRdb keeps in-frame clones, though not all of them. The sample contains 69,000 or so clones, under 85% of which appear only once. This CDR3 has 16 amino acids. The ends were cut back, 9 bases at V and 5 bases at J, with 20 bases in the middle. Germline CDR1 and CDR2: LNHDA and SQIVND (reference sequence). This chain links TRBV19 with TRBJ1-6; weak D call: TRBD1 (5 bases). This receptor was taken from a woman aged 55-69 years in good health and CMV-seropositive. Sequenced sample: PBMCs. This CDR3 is CASREGDSIHNSPLHF. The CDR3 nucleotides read TGTGCCAGCCGAGAAGGGGATAGCATTCATAATTCACCCCTCCACTTT.